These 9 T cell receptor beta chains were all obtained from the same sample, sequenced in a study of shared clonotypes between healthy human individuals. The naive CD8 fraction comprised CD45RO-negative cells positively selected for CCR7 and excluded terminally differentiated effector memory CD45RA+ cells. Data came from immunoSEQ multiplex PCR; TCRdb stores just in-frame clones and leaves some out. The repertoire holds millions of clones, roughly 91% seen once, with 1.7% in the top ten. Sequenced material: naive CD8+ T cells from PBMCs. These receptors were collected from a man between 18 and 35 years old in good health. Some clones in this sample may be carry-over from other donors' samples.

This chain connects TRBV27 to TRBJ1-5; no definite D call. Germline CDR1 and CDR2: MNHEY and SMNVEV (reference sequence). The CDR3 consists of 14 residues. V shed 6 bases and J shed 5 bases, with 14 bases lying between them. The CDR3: CASSLISGDQPQHF. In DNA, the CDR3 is TGTGCCAGCAGCCTAATATCAGGAGATCAGCCCCAGCATTTT.

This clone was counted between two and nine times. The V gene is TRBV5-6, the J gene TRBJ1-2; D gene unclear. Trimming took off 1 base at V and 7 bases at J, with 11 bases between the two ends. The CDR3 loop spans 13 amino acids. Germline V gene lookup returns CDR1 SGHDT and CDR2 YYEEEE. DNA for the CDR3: TGTGCCAGCAGCTTGAATAGGGTGTTTGGCTACACCTTC. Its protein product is CASSLNRVFGYTF.

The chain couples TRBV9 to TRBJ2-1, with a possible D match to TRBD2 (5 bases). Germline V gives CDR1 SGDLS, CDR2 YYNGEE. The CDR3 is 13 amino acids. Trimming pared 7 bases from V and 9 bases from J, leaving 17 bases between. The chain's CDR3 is CASQKTRASEQFF. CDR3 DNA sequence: TGTGCCAGCCAGAAAACGAGGGCTAGTGAGCAGTTCTTC.

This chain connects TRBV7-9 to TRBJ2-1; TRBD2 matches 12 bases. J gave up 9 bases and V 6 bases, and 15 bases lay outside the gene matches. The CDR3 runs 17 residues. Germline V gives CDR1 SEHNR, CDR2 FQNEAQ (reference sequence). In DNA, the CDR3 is TGTGCCAGCAGTTCCAGGACTAGCGGGACCGCGCGACGTGAGCAGTTCTTC. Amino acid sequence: CASSSRTSGTARREQFF.

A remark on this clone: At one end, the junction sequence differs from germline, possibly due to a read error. CDR3 sequence (DNA): TGTGCCAACAGCTTAACGGGTTCGGGAGCAACAGAGACCCAGTACTTC. Protein sequence: CANSLTGSGATETQYF. J is TRBJ2-5 and V is TRBV7-3; D possibly corresponds to TRBD2 (6 bases). The length of the CDR3 is 16 residues. CDR1 and CDR2 (germline): SGHTA, FQGTGA.

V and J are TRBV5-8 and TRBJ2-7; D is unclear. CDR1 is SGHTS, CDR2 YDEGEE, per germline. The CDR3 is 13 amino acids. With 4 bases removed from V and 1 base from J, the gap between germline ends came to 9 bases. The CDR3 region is CASSPPGSYEQYF. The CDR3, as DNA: TGTGCCAGCAGCCCCCCTGGGTCCTACGAGCAGTACTTC.

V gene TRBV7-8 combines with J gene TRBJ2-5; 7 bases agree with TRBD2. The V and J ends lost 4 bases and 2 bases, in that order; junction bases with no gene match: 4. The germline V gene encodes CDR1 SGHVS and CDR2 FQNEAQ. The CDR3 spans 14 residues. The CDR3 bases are TGTGCCAGCAGCTCATACGGGGGGCAAGAGACCCAGTACTTC. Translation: CASSSYGGQETQYF.

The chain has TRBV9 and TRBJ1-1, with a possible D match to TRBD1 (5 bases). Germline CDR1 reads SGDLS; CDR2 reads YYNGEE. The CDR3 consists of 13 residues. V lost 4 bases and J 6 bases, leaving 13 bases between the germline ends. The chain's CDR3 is CASSPWTRPEAFF. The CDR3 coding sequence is TGTGCCAGCAGCCCCTGGACAAGGCCTGAAGCTTTCTTT.

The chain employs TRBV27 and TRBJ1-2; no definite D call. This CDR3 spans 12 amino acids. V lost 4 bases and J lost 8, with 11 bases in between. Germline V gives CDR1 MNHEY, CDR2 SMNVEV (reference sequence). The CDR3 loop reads CASSSKGRGYTF. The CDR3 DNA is TGTGCCAGCAGTTCAAAAGGACGGGGCTACACCTTC.